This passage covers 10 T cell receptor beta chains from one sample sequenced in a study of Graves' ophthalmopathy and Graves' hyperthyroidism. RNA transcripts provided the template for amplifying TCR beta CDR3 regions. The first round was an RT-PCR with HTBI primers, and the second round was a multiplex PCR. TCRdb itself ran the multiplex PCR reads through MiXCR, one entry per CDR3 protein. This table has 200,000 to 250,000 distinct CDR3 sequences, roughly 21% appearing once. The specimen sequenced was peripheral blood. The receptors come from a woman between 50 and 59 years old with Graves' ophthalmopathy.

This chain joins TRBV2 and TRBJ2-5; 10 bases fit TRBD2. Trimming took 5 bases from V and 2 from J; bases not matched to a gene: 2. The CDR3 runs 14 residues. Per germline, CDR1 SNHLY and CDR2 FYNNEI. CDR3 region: CASSPGLAQETQYF. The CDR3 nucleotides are TGTGCCAGCAGTCCGGGACTAGCGCAAGAGACCCAGTACTTC.

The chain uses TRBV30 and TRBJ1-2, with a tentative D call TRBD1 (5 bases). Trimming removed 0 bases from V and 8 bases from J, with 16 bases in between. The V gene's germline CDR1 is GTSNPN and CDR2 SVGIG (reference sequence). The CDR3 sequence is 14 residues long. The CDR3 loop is CAWSVKGSRQGYTF. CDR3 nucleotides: TGTGCCTGGAGTGTAAAGGGGTCCAGACAGGGCTACACCTTC.

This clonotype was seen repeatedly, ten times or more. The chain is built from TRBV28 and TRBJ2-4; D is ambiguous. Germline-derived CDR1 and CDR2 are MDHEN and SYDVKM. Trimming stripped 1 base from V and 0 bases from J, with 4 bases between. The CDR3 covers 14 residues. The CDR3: CASSLSLAKNIQYF. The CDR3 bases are TGTGCCAGCAGTTTATCTTTAGCCAAAAACATTCAGTACTTC.

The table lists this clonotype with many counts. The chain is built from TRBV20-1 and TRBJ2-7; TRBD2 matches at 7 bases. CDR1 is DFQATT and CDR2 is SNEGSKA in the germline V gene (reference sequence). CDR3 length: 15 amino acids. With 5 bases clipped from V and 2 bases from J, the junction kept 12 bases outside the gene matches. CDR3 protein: CSAPAGTSATYEQYF. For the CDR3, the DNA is TGCAGTGCTCCCGCCGGAACTAGCGCAACCTACGAGCAGTACTTC.

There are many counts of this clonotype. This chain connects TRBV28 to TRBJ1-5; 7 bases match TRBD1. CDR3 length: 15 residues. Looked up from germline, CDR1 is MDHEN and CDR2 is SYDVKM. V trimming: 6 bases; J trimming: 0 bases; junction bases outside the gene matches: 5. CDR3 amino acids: CASRYQGDSNQPQHF. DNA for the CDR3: TGTGCCAGCAGGTACCAGGGGGATAGCAATCAGCCCCAGCATTTT.

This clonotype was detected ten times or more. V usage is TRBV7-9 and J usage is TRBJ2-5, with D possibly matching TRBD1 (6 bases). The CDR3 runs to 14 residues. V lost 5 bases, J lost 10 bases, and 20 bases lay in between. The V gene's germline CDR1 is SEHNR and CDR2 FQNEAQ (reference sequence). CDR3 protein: CASSTVGGPPIQYF. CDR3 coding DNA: TGTGCCAGCAGCACCGTTGGGGGCCCCCCGATCCAGTACTTC.

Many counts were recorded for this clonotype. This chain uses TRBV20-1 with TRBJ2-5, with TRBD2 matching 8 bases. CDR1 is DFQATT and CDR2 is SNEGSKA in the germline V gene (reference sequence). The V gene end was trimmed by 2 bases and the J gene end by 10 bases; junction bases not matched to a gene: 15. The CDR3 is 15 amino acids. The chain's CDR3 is CSARPSGSRFGGQYF. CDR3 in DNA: TGCAGTGCTAGACCTAGCGGGTCCCGTTTTGGGGGCCAGTACTTC.

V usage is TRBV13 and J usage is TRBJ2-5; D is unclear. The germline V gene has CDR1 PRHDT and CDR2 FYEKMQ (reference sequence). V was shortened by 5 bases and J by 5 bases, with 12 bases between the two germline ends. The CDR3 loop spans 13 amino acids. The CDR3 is CASSRGDLETQYF. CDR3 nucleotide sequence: TGTGCCAGCAGCCGTGGAGATTTGGAGACCCAGTACTTC.

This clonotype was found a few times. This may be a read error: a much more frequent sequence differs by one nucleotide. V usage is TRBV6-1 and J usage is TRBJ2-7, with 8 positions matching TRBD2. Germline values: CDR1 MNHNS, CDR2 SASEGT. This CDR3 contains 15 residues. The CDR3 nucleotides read TGTGTCAGCAGTGTAGACTCGAGCGGGGGAGGGGAGCAGTACTTC. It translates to CVSSVDSSGGGEQYF.

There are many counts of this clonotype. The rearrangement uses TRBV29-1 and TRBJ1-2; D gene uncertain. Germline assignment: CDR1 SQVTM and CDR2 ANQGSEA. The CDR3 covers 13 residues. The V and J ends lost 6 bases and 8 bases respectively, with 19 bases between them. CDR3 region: CSVFTNPGYGYTF. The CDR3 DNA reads TGCAGCGTATTTACCAACCCTGGATACGGCTACACCTTC.